Each of the 26 T cell receptor beta chains below was sequenced from the same sample in a study of early T cells in non-severe SARS-CoV-2 infection. TCRdb re-analysed the 5' RACE reads in MiXCR, keeping a single row per CDR3 protein. The sample has about 49,000 distinct CDR3 sequences; 10% to 15% are singletons. The sample was whole blood. Every receptor here comes from an adult who was a healthcare worker with PCR-confirmed SARS-CoV-2 infection or an uninfected control (not recorded which).

V is TRBV12-3 or TRBV12-4 and J is TRBJ2-5; no clear D. Trimming removed 0 bases from V and 5 bases from J, with 13 bases in between. CDR3 length: 15 residues. CDR3 DNA sequence: TGTGCCAGCAGTTTAGCATCAAGTGGAGTGGAGACCCAGTACTTC. Its protein product is CASSLASSGVETQYF.

In this sample, this clonotype turned up many times. This rearrangement joins TRBV7-8 to TRBJ1-2; TRBD1 is a possible D gene (5 bases). The germline gives CDR1 SGHVS, CDR2 FQNEAQ. With 5 bases removed from V and 8 bases from J, the gap between germline ends came to 18 bases. The CDR3 loop spans 14 amino acids. The CDR3 protein is CASSPVVRAGGYTF. CDR3 sequence (DNA): TGTGCCAGCAGCCCAGTGGTCAGGGCAGGGGGCTACACCTTC.

CDR3 bases: TGTGCCAGCAGAACCGGGACAGGGAATAGGAATGAGCAGTTCTTC. Protein: CASRTGTGNRNEQFF. J is TRBJ2-1 and V is TRBV12-3 or TRBV12-4; 9 bases fit TRBD1. CDR3 length: 15 residues. The V gene end was trimmed by 6 bases and the J gene end by 7 bases; junction bases not matched to a gene: 10.

In its sample, this clonotype was seen many times. V gene TRBV7-2 combines with J gene TRBJ2-7; 10 bases are a match to TRBD2. In germline, CDR1 is SGHTA, CDR2 FQGNSA. V dropped 1 base and J dropped 3; count of bases not matched to a gene: 9. The CDR3 runs to 17 residues. In nucleotides, the CDR3 is TGTGCCAGCAGCTTAGGGGGCTGGACTAGCGGAGGCTACGAGCAGTACTTC. This sequence encodes CASSLGGWTSGGYEQYF.

The table lists this clonotype with many counts. The chain is built from TRBV7-4 and TRBJ1-4, with 9 bases matching TRBD1. J was trimmed by 4 bases and V by 4 bases; bases with no gene match: 1. CDR3 length: 14 amino acids. CDR1 and CDR2 (germline): SGHVT, SQSDAQ. As DNA, the CDR3 is TGTGCCAGCAGCTCGGACAGGGGTAATGAAAAACTGTTTTTT. Translated: CASSSDRGNEKLFF.

This clonotype was recorded many times. The chain uses TRBV12-3 or TRBV12-4 and TRBJ2-7, with 7 bases lining up with TRBD2. V was pared by 6 bases and J by 3 bases, with 5 bases of the junction left unmatched. The CDR3 is 13 amino acids. The CDR3 loop is CASSRDYVYEQYF. The DNA of the CDR3 is TGTGCCAGCAGCCGGGACTACGTCTACGAGCAGTACTTC.

This clonotype was observed a handful of times. The chain is built from TRBV7-9 and TRBJ2-1; 8 positions agree with TRBD1. CDR3 length: 14 residues. Germline V lookup: CDR1 SEHNR, CDR2 FQNEAQ (reference sequence). The ends lost 4 bases at V and 9 bases at J; junction bases unmatched: 8. Here the CDR3 reads CASSSQGVKGEQFF. CDR3 DNA sequence: TGTGCCAGCAGCTCACAGGGGGTGAAGGGTGAGCAGTTCTTC.

This clonotype was observed a handful of times. The rearrangement links TRBV9 to TRBJ2-3; TRBD2 matches at 7 bases. CDR1 is SGDLS, CDR2 YYNGEE, per germline. J lost 0 bases, V lost 0 bases, and 4 bases had no gene match. This CDR3 contains 16 residues. CDR3 bases: TGTGCCAGCAGCGTAGTTCCTAGCGGAAGCACAGATACGCAGTATTTT. It codes for CASSVVPSGSTDTQYF.

V and J are TRBV7-9 and TRBJ2-5; 10 bases fit TRBD2. The CDR3 runs to 16 residues. CDR1 is SEHNR and CDR2 is FQNEAQ in the germline V gene (reference sequence). The trim removed 0 bases at V and 4 bases at J, leaving 5 bases unmatched. CDR3 coding DNA: TGTGCCAGCAGCTTAGCGCGGGCTAGCGGGAGAGAGACCCAGTACTTC. Its protein is CASSLARASGRETQYF.

This clonotype was found many times. The chain has TRBV6-5 and TRBJ2-7; TRBD1 matches 7 bases. Germline V gives CDR1 MNHEY, CDR2 SVGAGI. The CDR3 runs to 11 residues. The V gene end was trimmed by 5 bases and the J gene end by 6 bases; junction bases not matched to a gene: 1. This CDR3 reads CASSAGGEQYF. CDR3 coding DNA: TGTGCCAGCAGTGCAGGGGGCGAGCAGTACTTC.

This clonotype was seen ten or more times. The V and J genes are TRBV4-3 and TRBJ2-5; 9 bases align to TRBD2. V was clipped by 0 bases and J by 6 bases; unmatched bases: 2. Germline lookup yields CDR1 LGHNA and CDR2 YSLEER. The CDR3 is made up of 14 amino acids. CDR3 bases: TGCGCCAGCAGCCAAGATGGACTAGCGAAGACCCAGTACTTC. It codes for CASSQDGLAKTQYF.

This clonotype appeared many times. The chain links TRBV7-3 to TRBJ1-2; a weak D match, TRBD1 (6 bases). V dropped 5 bases and J dropped 8 bases, with 12 bases sitting between them. Germline V gene lookup returns CDR1 SGHTA and CDR2 FQGTGA. CDR3 length: 12 residues. CDR3 in amino acids: CASSLQGIGYTF. The CDR3 DNA follows: TGTGCCAGCAGCCTACAGGGTATAGGCTACACCTTC.

The V and J genes are TRBV6-6 and TRBJ1-1, with a possible D match to TRBD1 (5 bases). The CDR3 length is 15 residues. Trimming shortened V by 0 bases and J by 4 bases, and 12 bases separated the two germline ends. Per the germline V gene, CDR1 is MNHNY and CDR2 is SVGAGI (reference sequence). The CDR3 loop reads CASSYSSRRGTEAFF. The CDR3 bases are TGTGCCAGCAGTTACTCGAGTCGTAGGGGCACTGAAGCTTTCTTT.

This clonotype was detected many times. V gene TRBV2 combines with J gene TRBJ2-1; TRBD2 agrees at 7 bases. The V segment lost 3 bases and the J segment 3 bases; nucleotides outside the gene matches: 2. The CDR3 covers 14 residues. Germline V gives CDR1 SNHLY, CDR2 FYNNEI. The chain's CDR3 is CASSDRGVYNEQFF. The CDR3 DNA is TGTGCCAGCAGTGACCGGGGGGTCTACAATGAGCAGTTCTTC.

In its sample, this clonotype was seen a few times. This chain joins TRBV20-1 and TRBJ1-1, with 8 bases that match TRBD1. Germline CDR1 reads DFQATT; CDR2 reads SNEGSKA (reference sequence). This CDR3 comprises 17 residues. J was trimmed by 1 base and V by 0 bases; bases with no gene match: 10. The CDR3 loop reads CSAREAPGGRRNTEAFF. The CDR3 bases are TGCAGTGCTAGAGAAGCCCCAGGGGGCAGAAGGAACACTGAAGCTTTCTTT.

This clonotype was observed at least ten times. This chain joins TRBV29-1 and TRBJ1-2; 12 bases match TRBD1. The CDR3 runs to 12 residues. V dropped 4 bases and J dropped 8; count of bases not matched to a gene: 2. The germline V gene encodes CDR1 SQVTM and CDR2 ANQGSEA. CDR3 residues: CSVGGTGGGYTF. The CDR3 DNA reads as TGCAGCGTTGGAGGGACAGGGGGCGGCTACACCTTC. The full variable domain, its missing parts supplied by reference TRBV29-1 and TRBJ1-2, is SAVISQKPSRDICQRGTSLTIQCQVDSQVTMMFWYRQQPGQSLTLIATANQGSEATYESGFVIDKFPISRPNLTFSTLTVSNMSPEDSSIYLCSVGGTGGGYTFGSGTRLTVV.

This clonotype was picked up a small number of times. The rearrangement links TRBV7-9 to TRBJ1-1, with 10 positions matching TRBD1. The CDR3 has 14 amino acids. The V gene's germline CDR1 is SEHNR and CDR2 FQNEAQ (reference sequence). J lost 4 bases, V lost 7 bases, and 6 bases had no gene match. The CDR3, as DNA: TGTGCCAGCAACAGGGACAGGGGAGGCACTGAAGCTTTCTTT. It specifies CASNRDRGGTEAFF.

The genes are TRBV7-8 and TRBJ1-1, with no clear D. This CDR3 comprises 11 residues. Germline V gives CDR1 SGHVS, CDR2 FQNEAQ. The germline V and J ends were trimmed by 5 bases and 5 bases, with 6 bases remaining between them. CDR3: CASSPTTEAFF. CDR3 bases: TGTGCCAGCAGCCCAACTACTGAAGCTTTCTTT.

This sequence joins TRBV9 and TRBJ2-7, with 9 bases that match TRBD1. V trimming: 8 bases; J trimming: 6 bases; junction bases outside the gene matches: 6. Germline V gene sequence: CDR1 SGDLS, CDR2 YYNGEE. The CDR3 runs 12 residues. The CDR3 loop reads CASGDRVGEQYF. In DNA form, the CDR3 reads TGTGCCAGTGGGGACAGGGTGGGCGAGCAGTACTTC.

This clonotype was picked up many times. The gene calls are TRBV20-1 and TRBJ2-5; D is unclear. V dropped 3 bases and J dropped 2 bases, with 1 base sitting between them. The CDR3 has 10 amino acids. Per germline, CDR1 DFQATT and CDR2 SNEGSKA (reference sequence). CDR3 in amino acids: CSASQETQYF. The CDR3 DNA is TGCAGTGCTAGTCAAGAGACCCAGTACTTC.

This clonotype showed up many times. This rearrangement joins TRBV11-2 to TRBJ2-3; D is possibly TRBD2 (5 bases). The germline V and J ends were trimmed by 0 bases and 0 bases, with 7 bases remaining between them. Germline loops: CDR1 SGHAT, CDR2 FQNNGV. This CDR3 has 15 residues. CDR3: CASSLERASTDTQYF. The CDR3 DNA follows: TGTGCCAGCAGCTTAGAGAGGGCTAGCACAGATACGCAGTATTTT. Filled out from reference TRBV11-2 and TRBJ2-3, the complete variable domain reads EAGVAQSPRYKIIEKRQSVAFWCNPISGHATLYWYQQILGQGPKLLIQFQNNGVVDDSQLPKDRFSAERLKGVDSTLKIQPAKLEDSAVYLCASSLERASTDTQYFGPGTRLTVL.

This clonotype was seen at least ten times. CDR3 sequence (DNA): TGTGCCAGCAGAACCCCGGGCATCTATGGCTACACCTTC. This translates into CASRTPGIYGYTF. The chain combines TRBV6-2 or TRBV6-3 with TRBJ1-2; D gene unclear. Deletions cut 6 bases from V and 4 bases from J, with 12 bases between. CDR3 length: 13 residues. CDR1 is MNHEY, CDR2 SVGEGT, per germline.

The chain has TRBV20-1 and TRBJ2-7; 7 bases are a match to TRBD2. V dropped 5 bases and J dropped 2; count of bases not matched to a gene: 9. The CDR3 runs to 14 residues. CDR1 is DFQATT and CDR2 is SNEGSKA in the germline V gene (reference sequence). The CDR3 DNA follows: TGCAGTGCTCACCCGAGCGGGAAGCCCTACGAGCAGTACTTC. It is translated as CSAHPSGKPYEQYF.

The CDR3 DNA is TGTGCCAGCTCACCACCGGGAAACACTGAAGCTTTCTTT. Translated, it gives CASSPPGNTEAFF. V usage is TRBV18 and J usage is TRBJ1-1; D is uncertain. Trimming took 0 bases from V and 2 from J, leaving 4 bases between them. Germline CDR1 and CDR2: KGHSH and LQKENI. There are 13 residues in the CDR3. Complete variable domain (other parts from reference TRBV18 and TRBJ1-1): NAGVMQNPRHLVRRRGQEARLRCSPMKGHSHVYWYRQLPEEGLKFMVYLQKENIIDESGMPKERFSAEFPKEGPSILRIQQVVRGDSAAYFCASSPPGNTEAFFGQGTRLTVV.

In this sample, this clonotype turned up many times. The chain joins TRBV10-2 to TRBJ2-5; 13 bases agree with TRBD2. Unmatched junction bases numbered 5, after V lost 6 bases and J lost 4 bases. Germline CDR1 and CDR2: WSHSY and SAAADI. The CDR3 runs to 15 residues. CDR3 in DNA: TGCGCCAGCAGAGATCGACTAGCGGGAGGAGAGACCCAGTACTTC. This codes for CASRDRLAGGETQYF.

This clonotype showed up just a few times. V usage is TRBV7-2 and J usage is TRBJ2-7; 7 positions agree with TRBD2. Germline V gene data show CDR1 as SGHTA and CDR2 as FQGNSA. CDR3 size: 12 residues. Unmatched junction bases numbered 2, after V lost 5 bases and J lost 4 bases. As DNA, the CDR3 is TGTGCCAGCAGCGGACTAGTTTACGAGCAGTACTTC. The encoded protein is CASSGLVYEQYF. Full variable domain (rest looked up from reference TRBV7-2 and TRBJ2-7): GAGVSQSPSNKVTEKGKDVELRCDPISGHTALYWYRQSLGQGLEFLIYFQGNSAPDKSGLPSDRFSAERTGGSVSTLTIQRTQQEDSAVYLCASSGLVYEQYFGPGTRLTVT.